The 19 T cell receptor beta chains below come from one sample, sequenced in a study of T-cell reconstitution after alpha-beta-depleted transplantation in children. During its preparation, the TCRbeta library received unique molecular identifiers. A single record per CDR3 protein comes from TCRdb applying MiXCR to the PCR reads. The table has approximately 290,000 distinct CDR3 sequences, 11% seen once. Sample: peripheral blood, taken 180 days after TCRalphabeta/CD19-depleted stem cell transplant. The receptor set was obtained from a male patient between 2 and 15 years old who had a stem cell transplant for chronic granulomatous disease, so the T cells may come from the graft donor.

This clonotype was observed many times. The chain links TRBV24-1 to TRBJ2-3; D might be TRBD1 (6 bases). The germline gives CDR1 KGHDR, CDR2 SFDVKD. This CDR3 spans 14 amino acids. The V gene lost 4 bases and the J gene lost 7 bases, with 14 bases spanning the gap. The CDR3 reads CATSDPDRPHTQYF. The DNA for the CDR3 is TGTGCCACCAGTGACCCGGACAGACCTCATACGCAGTATTTT.

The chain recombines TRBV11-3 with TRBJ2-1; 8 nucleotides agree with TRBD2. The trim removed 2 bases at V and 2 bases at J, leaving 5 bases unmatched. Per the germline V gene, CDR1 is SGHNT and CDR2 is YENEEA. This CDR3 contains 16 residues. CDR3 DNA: TGTGCCAGCAGCTTACGGGGGGGTCAAACCTACAATGAGCAGTTCTTC. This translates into CASSLRGGQTYNEQFF.

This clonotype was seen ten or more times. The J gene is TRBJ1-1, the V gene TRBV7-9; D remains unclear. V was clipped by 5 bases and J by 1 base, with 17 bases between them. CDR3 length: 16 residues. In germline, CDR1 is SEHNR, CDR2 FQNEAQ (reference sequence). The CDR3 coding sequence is TGTGCCAGCAGCCAACCTGGCGGAGGGCGGAACACTGAAGCTTTCTTT. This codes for CASSQPGGGRNTEAFF.

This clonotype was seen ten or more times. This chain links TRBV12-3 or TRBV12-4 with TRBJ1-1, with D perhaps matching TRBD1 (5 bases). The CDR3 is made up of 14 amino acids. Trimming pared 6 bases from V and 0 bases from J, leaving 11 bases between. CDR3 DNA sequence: TGTGCCAGCAGCTTTCTAGGGGTGAACACTGAAGCTTTCTTT. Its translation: CASSFLGVNTEAFF.

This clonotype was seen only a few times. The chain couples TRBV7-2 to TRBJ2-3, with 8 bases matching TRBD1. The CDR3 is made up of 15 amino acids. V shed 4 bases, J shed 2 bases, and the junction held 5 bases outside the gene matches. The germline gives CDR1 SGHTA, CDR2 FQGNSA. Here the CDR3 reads CASSWDRTFTDTQYF. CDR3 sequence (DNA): TGTGCCAGCAGCTGGGACAGGACTTTCACAGATACGCAGTATTTT.

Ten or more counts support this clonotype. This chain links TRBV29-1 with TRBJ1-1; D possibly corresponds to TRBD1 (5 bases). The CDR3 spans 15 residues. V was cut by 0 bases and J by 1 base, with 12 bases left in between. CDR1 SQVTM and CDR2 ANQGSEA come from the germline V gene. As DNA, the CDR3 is TGCAGCGTTGAAGATTCGGGACTCAGGAACACTGAAGCTTTCTTT. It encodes CSVEDSGLRNTEAFF.

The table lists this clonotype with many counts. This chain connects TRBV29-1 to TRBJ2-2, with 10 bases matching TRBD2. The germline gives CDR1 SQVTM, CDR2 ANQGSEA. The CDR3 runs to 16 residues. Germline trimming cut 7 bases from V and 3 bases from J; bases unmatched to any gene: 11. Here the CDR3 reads CSGVVASGSYTGELFF. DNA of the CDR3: TGCAGCGGAGTCGTAGCTAGCGGGAGTTACACCGGGGAGCTGTTTTTT.

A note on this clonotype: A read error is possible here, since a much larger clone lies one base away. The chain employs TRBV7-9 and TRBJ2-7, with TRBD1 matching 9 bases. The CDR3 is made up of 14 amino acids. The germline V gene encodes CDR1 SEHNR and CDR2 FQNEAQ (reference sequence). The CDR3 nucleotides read TGTGCCAGCAGCCGGGGACAGGGCCCCTACGAGCCGTACTTC. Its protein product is CASSRGQGPYEPYF.

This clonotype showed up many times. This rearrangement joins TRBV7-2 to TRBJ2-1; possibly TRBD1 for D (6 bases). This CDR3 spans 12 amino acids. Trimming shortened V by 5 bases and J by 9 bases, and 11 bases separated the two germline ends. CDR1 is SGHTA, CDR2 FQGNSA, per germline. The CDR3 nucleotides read TGTGCCAGCAGCAGACAGGTTGGTGAGCAGTTCTTC. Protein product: CASSRQVGEQFF.

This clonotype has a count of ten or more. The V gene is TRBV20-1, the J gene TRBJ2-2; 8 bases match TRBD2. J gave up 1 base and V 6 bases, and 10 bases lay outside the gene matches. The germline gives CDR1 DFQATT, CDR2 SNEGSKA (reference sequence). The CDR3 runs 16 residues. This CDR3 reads CSAPRAGGRNTGELFF. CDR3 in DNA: TGCAGTGCCCCGCGGGCGGGAGGCCGGAACACCGGGGAGCTGTTTTTT.

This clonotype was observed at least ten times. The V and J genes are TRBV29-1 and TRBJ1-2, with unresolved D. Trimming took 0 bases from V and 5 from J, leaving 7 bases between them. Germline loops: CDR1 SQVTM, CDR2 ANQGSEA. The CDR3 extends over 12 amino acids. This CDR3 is CSVEDSKYGYTF. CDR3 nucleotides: TGCAGCGTTGAAGATAGCAAGTATGGCTACACCTTC.

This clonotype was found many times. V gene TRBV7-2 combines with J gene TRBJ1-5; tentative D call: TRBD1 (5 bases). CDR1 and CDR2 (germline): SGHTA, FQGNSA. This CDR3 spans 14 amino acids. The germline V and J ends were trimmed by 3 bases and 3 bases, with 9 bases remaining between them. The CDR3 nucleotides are TGTGCCAGCAGCTTGCAGGGTTACAATCAGCCCCAGCATTTT. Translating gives CASSLQGYNQPQHF.

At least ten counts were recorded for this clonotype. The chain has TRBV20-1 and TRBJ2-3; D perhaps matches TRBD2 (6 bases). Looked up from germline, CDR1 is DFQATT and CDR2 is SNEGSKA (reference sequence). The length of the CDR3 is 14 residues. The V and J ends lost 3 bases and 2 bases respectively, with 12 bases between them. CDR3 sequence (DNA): TGCAGTGCTAGCGTGGGAGGAGACACAGATACGCAGTATTTT. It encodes CSASVGGDTDTQYF.

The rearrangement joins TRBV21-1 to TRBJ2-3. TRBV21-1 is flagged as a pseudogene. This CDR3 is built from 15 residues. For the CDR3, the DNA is TGTGCCAGCAGCACTCGGGGTCCTAGCACAGATACGCAGTATTTT. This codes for CASSTRGPSTDTQYF.

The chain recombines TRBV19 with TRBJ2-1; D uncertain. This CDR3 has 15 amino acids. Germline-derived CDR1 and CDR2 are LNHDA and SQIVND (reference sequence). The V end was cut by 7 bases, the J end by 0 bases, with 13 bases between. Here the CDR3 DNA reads TGTGCCAGTAAGGCAGCCCCCTTCTCCTACAATGAGCAGTTCTTC. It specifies CASKAAPFSYNEQFF.

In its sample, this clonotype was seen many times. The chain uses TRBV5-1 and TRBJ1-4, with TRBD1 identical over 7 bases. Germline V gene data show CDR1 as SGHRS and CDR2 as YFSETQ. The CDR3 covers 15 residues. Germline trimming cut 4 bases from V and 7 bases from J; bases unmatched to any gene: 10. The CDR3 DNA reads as TGCGCCAGCAGCCCCCAGGGGGAAGGTTTTGAAAAACTGTTTTTT. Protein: CASSPQGEGFEKLFF.

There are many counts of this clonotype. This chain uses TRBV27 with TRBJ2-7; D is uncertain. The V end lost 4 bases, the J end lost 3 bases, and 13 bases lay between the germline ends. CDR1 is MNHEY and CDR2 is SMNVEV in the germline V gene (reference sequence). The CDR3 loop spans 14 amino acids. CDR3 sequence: CASSSNPHFYEQYF. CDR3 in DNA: TGTGCCAGCAGTTCGAATCCTCACTTCTACGAGCAGTACTTC.

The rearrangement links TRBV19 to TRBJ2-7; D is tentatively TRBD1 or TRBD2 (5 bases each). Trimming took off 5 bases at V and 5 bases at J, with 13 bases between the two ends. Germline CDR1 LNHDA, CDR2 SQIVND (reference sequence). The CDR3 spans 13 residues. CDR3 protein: CASSVGTKNEQYF. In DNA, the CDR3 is TGTGCCAGTAGTGTCGGGACCAAGAACGAGCAGTACTTC.

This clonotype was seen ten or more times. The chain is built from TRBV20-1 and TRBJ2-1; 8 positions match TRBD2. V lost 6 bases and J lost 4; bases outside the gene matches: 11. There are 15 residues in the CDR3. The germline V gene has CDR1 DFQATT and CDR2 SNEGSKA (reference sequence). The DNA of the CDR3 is TGCAGTGCCACAGGAAGAGCGGGAGTGTACAATGAGCAGTTCTTC. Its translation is CSATGRAGVYNEQFF.